The following is a TCR beta chain sequence with its context. Recipients received nonmyeloablative bone marrow transplants from related graft donors, with transient mixed chimerism. The V end was cut by 5 bases, the J end by 5 bases, with 19 bases between. The germline V gene has CDR1 SGHTA and CDR2 FQGNSA. This CDR3 has 17 residues. This sample is part of a study of Tregs in tolerant kidney transplant recipients. Repertoires were generated with immunoSEQ multiplex PCR, while TCRdb's copy carries only in-frame clones and drops some. The sample consists of about 52,000 clones, approximately 90% of them appearing once.

The origin of this receptor is a human patient who received a combined kidney and bone marrow transplant. The graft donor may be the source of some T cells. V gene TRBV7-2 combines with J gene TRBJ1-6, with D unresolved. Sequencing was performed on CD8+ T cells from blood (PBMCs), taken 24 months after the transplant. The CDR3 reads CASSQRLGRADNSPLHF. CDR3 nucleotide sequence: TGTGCCAGCAGCCAAAGGTTGGGGAGGGCGGATAATTCACCCCTCCACTTT.